One and the same sample provided the 26 T cell receptor beta chains below, sequenced in a study. TCRdb re-analysed the 5' RACE reads in MiXCR, keeping a single row per CDR3 protein. The data show about 32,000 distinct CDR3 sequences, approximately 25% seen once. The specimen sequenced was memory CD4+ T cells sorted from blood. As to subset: memory CD4+ T cells, CD4+CD45RO+CD25-. The origin of the receptors is a female donor with breast cancer.

The chain employs TRBV28 and TRBJ2-5, with D perhaps TRBD2 (6 bases). CDR3 length: 13 amino acids. Trimming removed 4 bases at V and 7 bases at J, with 13 bases between. Germline values: CDR1 MDHEN, CDR2 SYDVKM. The CDR3 DNA follows: TGTGCCAGCAGTTCCGGGACCGGGAGGACCCAGTACTTC. Protein product: CASSSGTGRTQYF.

This rearrangement joins TRBV12-3 or TRBV12-4 to TRBJ2-7, with unresolved D. There are 12 residues in the CDR3. Trimming left V 1 base short and J 7 bases short, with 8 bases between. This chain's CDR3 is CASSLGLREQYF. The CDR3 nucleotides read TGTGCCAGCAGTTTAGGGCTACGAGAGCAGTACTTC.

The V and J genes are TRBV4-2 and TRBJ1-6; D possibly corresponds to TRBD1 (6 bases). CDR3 length equals 15 residues. Trimming removed 4 bases at V and 7 bases at J, with 14 bases between. Looked up from germline, CDR1 is LGHNA and CDR2 is YNFKEQ. The CDR3 DNA reads as TGTGCCAGCAGCCCCGCTGGGGGCAGGAATTCACCCCTCCACTTT. This encodes CASSPAGGRNSPLHF.

The V call is TRBV15, the J call TRBJ2-3, with 8 bases identical to TRBD2. The germline V gene encodes CDR1 LNHNV and CDR2 YYDKDF (reference sequence). The CDR3 runs 12 residues. J gave up 4 bases and V 8 bases, and 2 bases lay outside the gene matches. Here the CDR3 reads CATRGGADTQYF. DNA of the CDR3: TGTGCCACCCGGGGGGGCGCAGATACGCAGTATTTT.

The V and J genes are TRBV16 and TRBJ1-4; D is unclear. Germline loops: CDR1 KGHSY, CDR2 FQNENV. This CDR3 has 11 amino acids. Trimming removed 0 bases at V and 9 bases at J, with 2 bases between. The chain's CDR3 is CASSQSQKLFF. CDR3 DNA: TGTGCCAGCAGCCAATCACAAAAACTGTTTTTT.

The chain uses TRBV18 and TRBJ1-1; tentative D call: TRBD1 (5 bases). Deletions cut 1 base from V and 1 base from J, with 10 bases between. This CDR3 is built from 15 residues. CDR1 is KGHSH, CDR2 LQKENI, per germline. DNA for the CDR3: TGTGCCAGCTCACCACTCGCAGGGCGGAACACTGAAGCTTTCTTT. Protein: CASSPLAGRNTEAFF. Looking up the rest from reference TRBV18 and TRBJ1-1 gives the full variable domain: NAGVMQNPRHLVRRRGQEARLRCSPMKGHSHVYWYRQLPEEGLKFMVYLQKENIIDESGMPKERFSAEFPKEGPSILRIQQVVRGDSAAYFCASSPLAGRNTEAFFGQGTRLTVV.

This clonotype was counted a few times. This chain connects TRBV20-1 to TRBJ2-6; D unclear. Germline assignment: CDR1 DFQATT and CDR2 SNEGSKA (reference sequence). Trimming removed 0 bases from V and 0 bases from J, with 6 bases in between. The CDR3 consists of 15 residues. The CDR3 reads CSAREISSGANVLTF. CDR3 bases: TGCAGTGCTAGAGAGATCAGCTCTGGGGCCAACGTCCTGACTTTC.

The chain couples TRBV5-4 to TRBJ2-2, with a weak D call TRBD1 (6 bases). Trimming cost V 2 bases and J 1 base, with 6 bases left between them. Germline CDR1 is SGHNT and CDR2 is YYREEE (reference sequence). This CDR3 has 14 amino acids. CDR3 in DNA: TGTGCCAGCAGCTTACAGGGGAACACCGGGGAGCTGTTTTTT. Translating it yields CASSLQGNTGELFF.

This clonotype was found many times. The chain employs TRBV7-2 and TRBJ2-1; D is uncertain. This CDR3 has 11 residues. Trimming removed 2 bases from V and 8 bases from J, with 4 bases in between. Germline V gene data show CDR1 as SGHTA and CDR2 as FQGNSA. The CDR3 nucleotides read TGTGCCAGCAGCTTAAACTATGAGCAGTTCTTC. Its protein product is CASSLNYEQFF.

A remark on this clonotype: Since a much larger clone is just one base distant, this may be a read error. The conserved phenylalanine or tryptophan normally closing the CDR3 is absent here, so this likely arose from a read error. No DNA is shown, since the ends of the CDR3 on it are uncertain; the CDR3 is the one TCRdb lists. The chain is built from TRBV15 and TRBJ2-3; the table's D call TRBD1 went unverified against the DNA. The CDR3 is 13 amino acids long, termini counted. Germline V gene lookup returns CDR1 LNHNV and CDR2 YYDKDF (reference sequence). CDR3 residues: CATSRDHQGPGYC.

On this clonotype itself: One base away lies a much larger clone, so this may be a sequencing read error. V is TRBV20-1 and J is TRBJ2-1; the match to TRBD2 covers 8 bases. From germline, CDR1 is DFQATT and CDR2 SNEGSKA (reference sequence). This CDR3 comprises 17 residues. CDR3 in DNA: TGCAGTGCTAGACCCTCCCCGGGACTAGGTTTCTACAATGGGCAGTTCTTC. It encodes CSARPSPGLGFYNGQFF.

Points on this clonotype: With a much larger clone just one base away, this may be a read error. A read error is likely, as this CDR3 ends without the conserved phenylalanine or tryptophan. The chain is built from TRBV12-3 or TRBV12-4 and TRBJ1-6, with 7 bases fitting TRBD1. The CDR3 length is 15 residues. V shed 5 bases and J 7 bases; nucleotides not matched to a gene: 8. The CDR3 spells CASSPVGGTNSPLHY. The CDR3 nucleotides are TGTGCCAGCAGTCCCGTAGGGGGCACAAATTCACCCCTCCACTAT.

This clonotype occurred a few times. V usage is TRBV5-6 and J usage is TRBJ2-2; D not certain. CDR1 SGHDT and CDR2 YYEEEE come from the germline V gene. The CDR3 length is 14 residues. Trimming took off 3 bases at V and 9 bases at J, with 15 bases between the two ends. The CDR3 sequence: CASSSWSRPRELFF. Written as DNA, the CDR3 is TGTGCCAGCAGCTCCTGGTCCCGTCCCAGGGAGCTGTTTTTT. Full variable domain (outside the CDR3, taken from reference TRBV5-6 and TRBJ2-2): DAGVTQSPTHLIKTRGQQVTLRCSPKSGHDTVSWYQQALGQGPQFIFQYYEEEERQRGNFPDRFSGHQFPNYSSELNVNALLLGDSALYLCASSSWSRPRELFFGEGSRLTVL.

V gene TRBV28 combines with J gene TRBJ1-1, with a tentative D call TRBD1 (5 bases). Germline V gene sequence: CDR1 MDHEN, CDR2 SYDVKM. V was cut by 2 bases and J by 8 bases, with 9 bases left in between. The length of the CDR3 is 12 residues. The chain's CDR3 is CASSLRGREAFF. The CDR3 nucleotides are TGTGCCAGCAGTTTACGGGGACGGGAAGCTTTCTTT.

This chain links TRBV10-3 with TRBJ2-7, with 7 bases lining up with TRBD2. V lost 7 bases to trimming and J lost 0 bases; unmatched junction nucleotides: 12. The CDR3 runs 16 residues. Germline values: CDR1 ENHRY, CDR2 SYGVKD. The CDR3 DNA reads as TGTGCCATCATGGCTAGCGGAGACTTGAGCTCCTACGAGCAGTACTTC. It translates to CAIMASGDLSSYEQYF.

The chain uses TRBV12-3 or TRBV12-4 and TRBJ2-5, with a possible D match to TRBD2 (5 bases). The V and J ends lost 5 bases and 4 bases respectively, with 14 bases between them. This CDR3 contains 14 residues. Here the CDR3 reads CASSHPSRVETQYF. The CDR3 nucleotides read TGTGCCAGCAGTCACCCTTCGAGGGTAGAGACCCAGTACTTC.

This clonotype was found a few times. The chain employs TRBV12-3 or TRBV12-4 and TRBJ1-1, with unresolved D. This CDR3 is built from 10 residues. Between the trimmed V and J ends, which lost 8 bases and 3 bases, there was a span of 4 bases. Here the CDR3 reads CASSYTEAFF. In DNA form, the CDR3 reads TGTGCCAGCTCATACACTGAAGCTTTCTTT.

This clonotype has ten or more counts. The chain recombines TRBV6-5 with TRBJ2-7; 9 bases are a match to TRBD2. Germline CDR1 reads MNHEY; CDR2 reads SVGAGI. The ends lost 4 bases at V and 2 bases at J; junction bases unmatched: 6. CDR3 length: 15 amino acids. Here the CDR3 DNA reads TGTGCCAGCAGTTCGGGACTAGCTCATACCTACGAGCAGTACTTC. Its protein product is CASSSGLAHTYEQYF.

This clonotype was counted many times. V and J are TRBV27 and TRBJ2-7; D unclear. Germline values: CDR1 MNHEY, CDR2 SMNVEV (reference sequence). The CDR3 is 12 amino acids. V was cut by 4 bases and J by 3 bases, with 7 bases left in between. In DNA form, the CDR3 reads TGTGCCAGCAGTTCGGGTCTCTACGAGCAGTACTTC. Amino acids: CASSSGLYEQYF.

This chain links TRBV29-1 with TRBJ2-7; 9 bases are shared with TRBD1. V shed 5 bases and J 4 bases; nucleotides not matched to a gene: 9. The CDR3 is 14 residues long. Germline V gene lookup returns CDR1 SQVTM and CDR2 ANQGSEA. The CDR3 sequence is CSVKESGQGYEQYF. DNA of the CDR3: TGCAGCGTTAAGGAGTCGGGACAGGGTTACGAGCAGTACTTC.

The chain is built from TRBV6-5 and TRBJ2-7; D remains ambiguous. Germline lookup yields CDR1 MNHEY and CDR2 SVGAGI. Trimming left V 5 bases short and J 5 bases short, with 7 bases between. The CDR3 spans 11 residues. The CDR3 bases are TGTGCCAGCAGTCACCGGAACGAGCAGTACTTC. This translates into CASSHRNEQYF.

Many counts were recorded for this clonotype. This sequence joins TRBV9 and TRBJ1-4, with D possibly being TRBD1 (5 bases). The CDR3 covers 16 residues. Trimming removed 4 bases at V and 12 bases at J, with 25 bases between. Per germline, CDR1 SGDLS and CDR2 YYNGEE. Written as DNA, the CDR3 is TGTGCCAGCAGCTCCCCTGACGGGGGAACAAAAACGGAACTGTTTTTT. Its translation: CASSSPDGGTKTELFF.

This rearrangement joins TRBV6-5 to TRBJ2-1; 10 bases match TRBD2. This CDR3 is 14 amino acids long. Unmatched junction bases numbered 2, after V lost 4 bases and J lost 5 bases. Germline V gene data show CDR1 as MNHEY and CDR2 as SVGAGI. The CDR3 spells CASSLSGGDNEQFF. Written as DNA, the CDR3 is TGTGCCAGCAGTTTAAGCGGGGGGGACAATGAGCAGTTCTTC.

This clonotype is medium-sized. The chain has TRBV10-3 and TRBJ2-3; a possible D gene is TRBD2 (5 bases). This CDR3 has 13 amino acids. The V and J ends lost 4 bases and 3 bases respectively, with 8 bases between them. CDR1 is ENHRY, CDR2 SYGVKD, per germline. CDR3 protein: CAISAGGTDTQYF. The CDR3 nucleotides are TGTGCCATCAGTGCCGGCGGGACAGATACGCAGTATTTT.

This chain connects TRBV7-2 to TRBJ1-5, with no clear D. The CDR3 extends over 14 amino acids. Trimming pared 1 base from V and 6 bases from J, leaving 10 bases between. The germline V gene has CDR1 SGHTA and CDR2 FQGNSA. The CDR3 region has the DNA TGTGCCAGCAGCTTAGGTAGGGTTGGTCAGCCCCAGCATTTT. Encoded protein: CASSLGRVGQPQHF.

The sample holds one count of this clonotype. Sequence at one end of the junction differs from germline and may be a read error. The rearrangement links TRBV9 to TRBJ2-2; maybe TRBD2 (5 bases). The CDR3 totals 15 residues. Per the germline V gene, CDR1 is SGDLS and CDR2 is YYNGEE. The CDR3 sequence: CAGSAEEAGGGELFF. DNA of the CDR3: TGTGCCGGCAGCGCGGAGGAGGCCGGAGGCGGGGAGCTGTTTTTT.